These T cell receptor beta chains were read from a single sample in a study of blood T cell repertoires in COVID-19. Here immunoSEQ multiplex PCR was the method, and the copy in TCRdb shows in-frame clones only, minus some. The data show 400,000 to 500,000 clones, 70% to 90% seen once. Sequenced: peripheral blood. These receptors originate from a woman aged 25-40 years with active or convalescent COVID-19. Both conserved end residues are part of each CDR3. The D gene is left open where the match is weak.

.,TRBV7-2,TRBJ1-1,CASSLAWDTERRNTEAFF,TGTGCCAGCAGCTTAGCGTGGGACACTGAAAGGAGGAACACTGAAGCTTTCTTT
TRBD1,TRBV5-1,TRBJ1-1,CASSGTGGMNTEAFF,TGCGCCAGCAGCGGCACAGGGGGTATGAACACTGAAGCTTTCTTT
TRBD1,TRBV27,TRBJ1-5,CASRQGAGQPQHF,TGTGCCAGCAGACAGGGGGCAGGCCAGCCCCAGCATTTT
TRBD1,TRBV6-5,TRBJ1-2,CASLTPGTGNYGYTF,TGTGCCAGCCTGACCCCCGGGACAGGGAACTATGGCTACACCTTC
.,TRBV27,TRBJ2-3,CASNERGRGADTQYF,TGTGCCAGCAACGAGAGGGGCAGGGGGGCAGATACGCAGTATTTT
TRBD2,TRBV3-1/TRBV3-2,TRBJ2-7,CASSRRGGSDEQYF,TGTGCCAGCAGCCGCCGGGGAGGGAGCGACGAGCAGTACTTC
TRBD2,TRBV9,TRBJ2-1,CASSDSWDYFYNEQFF,TGTGCCAGCAGCGATAGCTGGGACTACTTCTACAATGAGCAGTTCTTC
TRBD1,TRBV5-1,TRBJ1-2,CASSLTGEVSGYTF,TGCGCCAGCAGCTTGACAGGGGAGGTGAGCGGCTACACCTTC
.,TRBV5-1,TRBJ1-1,CASSLDLLNTEAFF,TGCGCCAGCAGCTTGGATCTTCTGAACACTGAAGCTTTCTTT
TRBD2,TRBV24-1,TRBJ2-1,CATSPGLAGGRHNEQFF,TGTGCCACCAGCCCGGGACTAGCGGGAGGGAGGCACAATGAGCAGTTCTTC
TRBD1,TRBV6-5,TRBJ2-7,CASRSPVGTGTEQYF,TGTGCCAGCCGTTCGCCGGTGGGGACAGGGACCGAGCAGTACTTC
.,TRBV19,TRBJ2-3,CASSRPGGTDTQYF,TGTGCCAGTAGTAGGCCCGGAGGCACAGATACGCAGTATTTT